Following are 7 T cell receptor beta chains from one sample sequenced in a study of T cells in Graves' hyperthyroidism and ophthalmopathy (dated by TCRdb to about 2019). Preparation of the library involved multiplex PCR. Reads for this sample came from an Illumina HiSeq 2000. The TCR beta CDR3 regions were amplified from the RNA transcripts. The first round of RT-PCR for the TCR CDR3 was performed with the HTBI primer set and the Qiagen OneStep RT-PCR kit. In-frame beta chains were kept once TCRdb had trimmed the public reads at Q25 with fastp and called clones with MiXCR. A single entry per CDR3 protein holds the most common genes and DNA from its merged rows. Recorded for this sample are about 560,000 distinct CDR3 sequences; about half of them occurred a single time. The ten largest clones take up approximately 8.2% of the sample. What was sequenced was peripheral blood or thyroid tissue (not recorded which). These receptors all stem from a woman aged 18-29 years with Graves' hyperthyroidism. Donor details come from another sample of the same person, matched by shared clones.

The V gene is TRBV5-6, the J gene TRBJ1-2; TRBD1 aligns across 7 bases. The germline CDR1 and CDR2 sequences are SGHDT and YYEEEE. The CDR3 is made up of 14 amino acids. The V and J ends lost 1 base and 6 bases, in that order; junction bases with no gene match: 6. The CDR3 spells CASSLTGELNGYTF. The DNA for the CDR3 is TGTGCCAGCAGCTTGACAGGGGAATTAAATGGCTACACCTTC.

The V gene is TRBV7-9, the J gene TRBJ2-5; 9 bases fit TRBD1. Germline trimming cut 3 bases from V and 5 bases from J; bases unmatched to any gene: 7. CDR1 and CDR2 from the germline V gene are SEHNR and FQNEAQ (reference sequence). There are 15 residues in the CDR3. CDR3 loop: CASSLGGQGLETQYF. The CDR3 nucleotides are TGTGCCAGCAGCTTGGGGGGACAGGGACTGGAGACCCAGTACTTC.

This clonotype was picked up a small number of times. The rearrangement joins TRBV6-4 to TRBJ1-1; 9 bases are a match to TRBD1. This CDR3 is 14 amino acids long. J gave up 6 bases and V 7 bases, and 9 bases lay outside the gene matches. CDR1 and CDR2 from the germline V gene are MRHNA and SNTAGT. CDR3 nucleotides: TGTGCCAGCACAAGGCGACAGGGGGGCTCTGAAGCTTTCTTT. Protein: CASTRRQGGSEAFF.

This clonotype has only a few counts. Here the CDR3 DNA reads TGTGCCAGCAGCCAAGATCTTAGGAGGGAGACCCAGTACTTC. Amino acid sequence: CASSQDLRRETQYF. V usage is TRBV14 and J usage is TRBJ2-5, with a weak D call TRBD2 (5 bases). Germline CDR1 reads SGHDN; CDR2 reads FVKESK. V dropped 0 bases and J dropped 5 bases, with 10 bases sitting between them. The CDR3 runs 14 residues.

V is TRBV5-1 and J is TRBJ1-2; no clear D. The CDR3 has 13 residues. Looked up from germline, CDR1 is SGHRS and CDR2 is YFSETQ. The V end was cut by 7 bases, the J end by 5 bases, with 15 bases between. This CDR3 reads CASSVVFGYGYTF. CDR3 nucleotide sequence: TGCGCCAGCTCTGTGGTATTCGGTTATGGCTACACCTTC.

V gene TRBV19 combines with J gene TRBJ1-1; 10 bases agree with TRBD1. Germline CDR1 LNHDA, CDR2 SQIVND (reference sequence). V lost 0 bases to trimming and J lost 4 bases; unmatched junction nucleotides: 5. The CDR3 consists of 16 residues. CDR3 nucleotide sequence: TGTGCCAGTAGTATAGACGTGGACAGGGGGTTCACTGAAGCTTTCTTT. Translating it yields CASSIDVDRGFTEAFF.

Remarks on this clonotype: A single base separates this from a much larger clone, so it may be a read error. V is TRBV7-3 and J is TRBJ1-4; D not certain. CDR3 size: 13 residues. Looked up from germline, CDR1 is SGHTA and CDR2 is FQGTGA. V shed 2 bases and J shed 5 bases, with 6 bases lying between them. The CDR3 loop reads CASSLYWNEKLFF. Here the CDR3 DNA reads TGTGCCAGCAGCTTATACTGGAATGAAAAACTGTTTTTT.